Listed below are T cell receptor beta chains from one sample, sequenced in a study of blood T cells in healthy people across ages. TCRdb re-analysed the 5' RACE reads in MiXCR, keeping a single row per CDR3 protein. The sample includes about 500,000 distinct CDR3 sequences, approximately 25% of them seen just once. The same data also contributed to another study, on T cells of mothers and their children.

Sequenced input: blood. The receptors here all came from a boy aged 10-17 years in good health. Each CDR3 is given with its conserved first and last residue. The D gene is left open where the match is weak. Clone size is not always given. Where it is, it says once, few, many or a class for expanded clones.

j_call: TRBJ1-1
v_call: TRBV18
clone_size: few
d_call: TRBD1
cdr3_nt: TGTGCCAGCTCACCGCAGGGGGCAGGGGCTGAAGCTTTCTTT
cdr3_aa: CASSPQGAGAEAFF

j_call: TRBJ2-2
v_call: TRBV9
clone_size: .
d_call: TRBD2
cdr3_nt: TGTGCCAGCAGCGTAAGCGGGGGAGGGGCCGGGGAGCTGTTTTTT
cdr3_aa: CASSVSGGGAGELFF

j_call: TRBJ1-5
v_call: TRBV4-3
clone_size: .
d_call: .
cdr3_nt: TGCGCCAGCAGCCTGGAAAGGCGGGGGGGAGTTAGCAATCAGCCCCAGCATTTT
cdr3_aa: CASSLERRGGVSNQPQHF

j_call: TRBJ2-7
v_call: TRBV7-6
clone_size: few
d_call: .
cdr3_nt: TGTGCCAGCTCAGAATTGGGGGTCTACGAGCAGTACTTC
cdr3_aa: CASSELGVYEQYF

j_call: TRBJ1-6
v_call: TRBV25-1
clone_size: .
d_call: .
cdr3_nt: TGTGCCAGCAGTGAGTTCGGATTTCGATCACCCCTCCACTTT
cdr3_aa: CASSEFGFRSPLHF

j_call: TRBJ1-6
v_call: TRBV20-1
clone_size: .
d_call: TRBD1
cdr3_nt: TGCAGTGCTAGAGGTTGGGACAGATATTCACCCCTCCACTTT
cdr3_aa: CSARGWDRYSPLHF

j_call: TRBJ1-6
v_call: TRBV12-3/TRBV12-4
clone_size: few
d_call: TRBD1
cdr3_nt: TGTGCCAGCAGTCCAGGACAGGGGAGAGGGAGTTCACCCCTCCACTTT
cdr3_aa: CASSPGQGRGSSPLHF

j_call: TRBJ2-2
v_call: TRBV20-1
clone_size: .
d_call: TRBD1
cdr3_nt: TGCAGTGCTAGAGGTCGGACAGGGTACAGCGGGGAGCTGTTTTTT
cdr3_aa: CSARGRTGYSGELFF

j_call: TRBJ1-1
v_call: TRBV11-2
clone_size: .
d_call: .
cdr3_nt: TGTGCCAGCAGCCAGCGGGCAGACGGGGTCGGGGCTTTCTTT
cdr3_aa: CASSQRADGVGAFF

j_call: TRBJ2-1
v_call: TRBV7-9
clone_size: .
d_call: .
cdr3_nt: TGTGCCAGCAGCTTAGGAGAAGGCAATGAGCAGTTCTTC
cdr3_aa: CASSLGEGNEQFF

j_call: TRBJ1-2
v_call: TRBV4-3
clone_size: .
d_call: .
cdr3_nt: TGCGCCAGCAGCCACGAAACAGGGTCCCGCTATGGCTACACCTTC
cdr3_aa: CASSHETGSRYGYTF

j_call: TRBJ2-1
v_call: TRBV7-2
clone_size: .
d_call: TRBD2
cdr3_nt: TGTGCCAGCAGCTTAGGGGGCGGGGGAGGTCATGAGCAGTTCTTC
cdr3_aa: CASSLGGGGGHEQFF

j_call: TRBJ2-7
v_call: TRBV28
clone_size: few
d_call: .
cdr3_nt: TGTGCCAGCGGAAACACGGACTTCTCCTACGAGCAGTACTTC
cdr3_aa: CASGNTDFSYEQYF

j_call: TRBJ1-1
v_call: TRBV28
clone_size: few
d_call: .
cdr3_nt: TGTGCCAGCAGTTTTACCGGCGGGGATTTGAACACTGAAGCTTTCTTT
cdr3_aa: CASSFTGGDLNTEAFF

j_call: TRBJ1-2
v_call: TRBV6-6
clone_size: .
d_call: TRBD1
cdr3_nt: TGTGCCAGCAGTTTTCTACCCGGGACAGGGGACTTAGGTGGCTACACCTTC
cdr3_aa: CASSFLPGTGDLGGYTF

j_call: TRBJ1-6
v_call: TRBV7-9
clone_size: .
d_call: TRBD1
cdr3_nt: TGTGCCAGCAGCTTTGGGGACAGGGGTTCACCCCTCCACTTT
cdr3_aa: CASSFGDRGSPLHF

j_call: TRBJ2-7
v_call: TRBV28
clone_size: few
d_call: .
cdr3_nt: TGTGCCAGCAGTTGGGTCTACGAGCAGTACTTC
cdr3_aa: CASSWVYEQYF

j_call: TRBJ2-7
v_call: TRBV28
clone_size: few
d_call: .
cdr3_nt: TGTGCCAGCAGTCTAAGACCCAGTCTTTCCTACGAGCAGTACTTC
cdr3_aa: CASSLRPSLSYEQYF

j_call: TRBJ1-1
v_call: TRBV20-1
clone_size: .
d_call: TRBD1
cdr3_nt: TGTAAGGTGGGACAGGGTGACACTGAAGCTTTCTTT
cdr3_aa: CKVGQGDTEAFF

j_call: TRBJ2-5
v_call: TRBV5-1
clone_size: few
d_call: .
cdr3_nt: TGCGCCAGCAGCTTCGAGGGGGAGGCCCAGTACTTC
cdr3_aa: CASSFEGEAQYF

j_call: TRBJ1-2
v_call: TRBV29-1
clone_size: few
d_call: .
cdr3_nt: TGCAGCGTTAAGGCAGATTATTATGGCTACACCTTC
cdr3_aa: CSVKADYYGYTF

j_call: TRBJ1-5
v_call: TRBV12-3/TRBV12-4
clone_size: few
d_call: .
cdr3_nt: TGTGCCAGCAGTTTTGTGGGGGGTCAGCCCCAGCATTTT
cdr3_aa: CASSFVGGQPQHF

j_call: TRBJ1-2
v_call: TRBV7-9
clone_size: few
d_call: .
cdr3_nt: TGTGCCAGCAGCTTAGCATCAGGGAGATATGGCTACACCTTC
cdr3_aa: CASSLASGRYGYTF

j_call: TRBJ2-2
v_call: TRBV7-2
clone_size: .
d_call: .
cdr3_nt: TGTGCCAGCAGCCACGGGACAAACACCGGGGAGCTGTTTTTT
cdr3_aa: CASSHGTNTGELFF

j_call: TRBJ2-5
v_call: TRBV2
clone_size: .
d_call: TRBD1
cdr3_nt: TGTGCCAGCAGATCCGGGACAGGGAAAGAGACCCAGTACTTC
cdr3_aa: CASRSGTGKETQYF

j_call: TRBJ1-4
v_call: TRBV6-1
clone_size: .
d_call: .
cdr3_nt: TGTGCCAGCAGTGAGGGGGATGGTGGGGAAAAACTGTTTTTT
cdr3_aa: CASSEGDGGEKLFF